The 10 T cell receptor beta chains reported below all come from one sample, sequenced in a study of cytomegalovirus exposure and HLA in healthy donors. In the PCR, 60 Vbeta and 13 Jbeta primers were used. Here immunoSEQ multiplex PCR was the method, and the copy in TCRdb shows in-frame clones only, minus some. The sample gives 120,000 to 150,000 clones, 64% of which show up once; around 3% is in the top ten. Sample: PBMCs. The origin of the receptors is a woman aged 30 to 39 in good health and CMV-seropositive.

The chain uses TRBV19 and TRBJ1-4; D gene uncertain. Between the trimmed V and J ends, which lost 5 bases and 0 bases, there was a span of 10 bases. The germline V gene encodes CDR1 LNHDA and CDR2 SQIVND (reference sequence). The CDR3 spans 15 residues. CDR3 DNA sequence: TGTGCCAGTAGTCCATCAGGAACAACTAATGAAAAACTGTTTTTT. Residues: CASSPSGTTNEKLFF.

This clone showed up just once. CDR3 sequence: CASSPTTSYATNEKLFF. CDR3 nucleotides: TGTGCCAGCTCACCGACGACATCCTATGCAACTAATGAAAAACTGTTTTTT. The chain has TRBV18 and TRBJ1-4; D is undetermined. Germline lookup yields CDR1 KGHSH and CDR2 LQKENI. V was cut by 3 bases and J by 0 bases, with 14 bases left in between. The CDR3 contains 17 residues.

For the CDR3, the DNA is TGTGCCAGCAGTGAAGAGCTGAACACTGAAGCTTTCTTT. Protein sequence: CASSEELNTEAFF. The rearrangement uses TRBV2 and TRBJ1-1, with D unresolved. The germline gives CDR1 SNHLY, CDR2 FYNNEI. The CDR3 is 13 residues long. Trimming stripped 1 base from V and 0 bases from J, with 3 bases between.

The chain links TRBV6-6 to TRBJ2-3; D remains ambiguous. The CDR3 covers 10 residues. The V gene lost 6 bases and the J gene lost 12 bases, with 10 bases spanning the gap. Germline CDR1 reads MNHNY; CDR2 reads SVGAGI (reference sequence). As DNA, the CDR3 is TGTGCCAGCAGATCGGGTTTACAGTATTTT. Translating it yields CASRSGLQYF.

The chain links TRBV9 to TRBJ2-7; maybe TRBD2 (5 bases). This CDR3 has 14 residues. V lost 7 bases and J 1 base, leaving 15 bases between the germline ends. Germline values: CDR1 SGDLS, CDR2 YYNGEE. DNA for the CDR3: TGTGCCAGCTCGGAGGACCTATTATCCTACGAGCAGTACTTC. It specifies CASSEDLLSYEQYF.

The V gene is TRBV2, the J gene TRBJ2-2, with 12 bases fitting TRBD2. V trimming: 6 bases; J trimming: 6 bases; junction bases outside the gene matches: 2. Per the germline V gene, CDR1 is SNHLY and CDR2 is FYNNEI. The CDR3 sequence is 14 residues long. DNA of the CDR3: TGTGCCAGCAGGGGACTAGCGGGCGCCGGGGAGCTGTTTTTT. Amino acid sequence: CASRGLAGAGELFF.

The rearrangement links TRBV19 to TRBJ2-1, with 11 bases aligning to TRBD2. Germline V CDR1 and CDR2: LNHDA, SQIVND (reference sequence). This CDR3 has 15 residues. V shed 6 bases and J 8 bases; nucleotides not matched to a gene: 9. The CDR3 nucleotides read TGTGCCAGTAGAGTACTAGCGGGGGTAGTCCATGAGCAGTTCTTC. Translating it yields CASRVLAGVVHEQFF.

This clone has only a few counts. CDR3 in DNA: TGTGCCAGCAGTCGGGAACAGGGAATCACTGAAGCTTTCTTT. Translation gives CASSREQGITEAFF. The rearrangement links TRBV2 to TRBJ1-1, with D tentatively TRBD1 (6 bases). V gave up 5 bases and J gave up 4 bases, with 14 bases separating them. The CDR3 contains 14 residues. Per the germline V gene, CDR1 is SNHLY and CDR2 is FYNNEI.

Only a few counts were recorded for this clone. In nucleotides, the CDR3 is TGCAGCGTTGGACAGAGCCTAAATCAGCCCCAGCATTTT. Residues: CSVGQSLNQPQHF. V usage is TRBV29-1 and J usage is TRBJ1-5; D is perhaps TRBD1 (5 bases). The CDR3 covers 13 residues. Germline assignment: CDR1 SQVTM and CDR2 ANQGSEA. Between the trimmed V and J ends, which lost 4 bases and 4 bases, there was a span of 11 bases.

The rearrangement links TRBV5-1 to TRBJ2-3, with 12 bases lining up with TRBD1. In germline, CDR1 is SGHRS, CDR2 YFSETQ. CDR3 length: 20 amino acids. V shed 5 bases and J 2 bases; nucleotides not matched to a gene: 18. The CDR3 here is CASREFSGTGGFRSTDTQYF. CDR3 bases: TGCGCCAGCAGGGAGTTCTCCGGGACAGGGGGCTTCCGCTCCACAGATACGCAGTATTTT.